This T cell receptor (beta chain) was retrieved from a study of CD8 T cells in ankylosing spondylitis (dated 2017 in TCRdb). Some background on the complete study: The study set out to find disease-linked TCR variants by profiling T cell receptor beta repertoires in ankylosing spondylitis patients and healthy donors. The full study cohort comprised some 27 ankylosing spondylitis patients and approximately 100 healthy donors. Samples of peripheral blood were taken, and for ankylosing spondylitis patients, synovial fluid was collected as well.

In its sample, this clonotype was seen a few times. Its recognized antigen is unknown. No much larger clone exists at a distance of one base, and base qualities are not known. These reads were obtained on an Illumina HiSeq 2500. Quantitative 5'-RACE with molecular barcodes was the method used to prepare the TCR beta libraries. Processing in the source paper ran as follows. To identify disease-linked TCR variants, a new computational method was used, one built on a probabilistic model of VDJ rearrangement. In TCRdb, the public reads were trimmed at Q25 with fastp and aligned with MiXCR, with productive beta chains retained. Rows are unified per CDR3 protein, each entry keeping the most common DNA and genes. These V and J calls are TCRdb output, not the study's own analysis. For this sample the table gives 150,000 to 200,000 distinct CDR3 sequences, of which around 20% were detected only once. Of the sample, about 7.8% falls within the top ten clones.

The junction carries 17 bases between V and J, which are trimmed by 6 bases and 5 bases respectively. Taken from the germline V gene, the CDR1 and CDR2 loops are ENHRY and SYGVKD. The CDR3 spans 15 residues, from the cysteine through the phenylalanine. Just CDR3 DNA is preserved here, 45 bases in frame from base 1. The paper as a whole reports these results and caveats: The disease-linked clones had a CD8+ phenotype and were found at relatively low frequencies in peripheral blood. According to the report, matched synovial fluid samples from ankylosing spondylitis patients were significantly enriched for the disease-linked clones. Some motif variants had previously been reported in the synovial fluid and blood of reactive arthritis patients, which suggests shared mechanisms of disease initiation. A TCR beta motif of several highly homologous amino acid variants appeared characteristic of blood from ankylosing spondylitis patients.

Sequences were obtained from blood, either unsorted or a sorted T cell fraction (not recorded which). The origin of this receptor is a male donor with ankylosing spondylitis or in good health (not recorded which). The chain is made from TRBV10-3 and TRBJ2-1; D gene: possibly TRBD2, on 5 matching bases. In nucleotide form, the sequence is TGTGCCATCAGACGGAGCGGACCACGCGACAATGAGCAGTTCTTC. This is translated as CAIRRSGPRDNEQFF.